These T cell receptor beta chains were read from a single sample in a study of blood T cell repertoires in COVID-19. Produced via immunoSEQ multiplex PCR; TCRdb's table is partial and in-frame only. The table records 310,000 or so clones, around 86% of them present only once. The sequenced sample consisted of peripheral blood. The receptors originated from a woman in her fifties or sixties with acute or convalescent COVID-19. Both conserved end residues are part of each CDR3. A D gene is named only where the DNA matches it firmly. Rows may omit the clone size; those that give it use once, few, many or a size class.

clone size,V gene,D gene,CDR3 length,J gene,CDR3 DNA,CDR3 protein
once,TRBV5-1,NA,15,TRBJ1-1,TGCGCCAGCAGCTTGGACGGGGGGAAGAACACTGAAGCTTTCTTT,CASSLDGGKNTEAFF
few,TRBV2,NA,17,TRBJ1-2,TGTGCCAGCAGTGAAGAGGGCAGGGTGTACTTTAACTATGGCTACACCTTC,CASSEEGRVYFNYGYTF
NA,TRBV7-9,TRBD2,15,TRBJ2-2,TGTGCCAGCAGCTTTAGCGGGAGGGGCACCGGGGAGCTGTTTTTT,CASSFSGRGTGELFF
few,TRBV7-2,TRBD1,15,TRBJ1-2,TGTGCCAGCAGCTTGGGGACAGGGACTAACTATGGCTACACCTTC,CASSLGTGTNYGYTF
NA,TRBV28,TRBD1,13,TRBJ1-1,TGTGCCAGCAGTTTACCTCGACAGGGGATAACTTTCTTT,CASSLPRQGITFF
once,TRBV6-5,NA,15,TRBJ2-1,TGTGCCAGCACACTACCGGGACATCCGTACAATGAGCAGTTCTTC,CASTLPGHPYNEQFF
NA,TRBV10-3,TRBD1,18,TRBJ1-2,TGTGCCATCAGTTCCTACGGGGTTCGGACAGGGGACAACTATGGCTACACCTTC,CAISSYGVRTGDNYGYTF
NA,TRBV2,NA,13,TRBJ2-5,TGTGCCAGCAGTGATAATACAGGAGAGACCCAGTACTTC,CASSDNTGETQYF
NA,TRBV27,NA,13,TRBJ2-7,TGTGCCAGCAGTCCCCACACGTCCTACGAGCAGTACTTC,CASSPHTSYEQYF
NA,TRBV27,NA,14,TRBJ1-2,TGTGCCAGCAGTTCCCTAACAGGGAACTATGGCTACACCTTC,CASSSLTGNYGYTF
NA,TRBV28,NA,14,TRBJ2-2,TGTGCCAGCAAACCGGGACACAACACCGGGGAGCTGTTTTTT,CASKPGHNTGELFF
NA,TRBV2,NA,14,TRBJ1-2,TGTGCCAGCAGCGAGGGAGACTCTAACTATGGCTACACCTTC,CASSEGDSNYGYTF
NA,TRBV5-1,NA,15,TRBJ1-3,TGCGCCAGCAGCGTTGACAGACCCTCTGGAAACACCATATATTTT,CASSVDRPSGNTIYF
NA,TRBV5-4,TRBD1,14,TRBJ2-3,TGTGCCAGCAGCAAAACAGGGGACCCAGATACGCAGTATTTT,CASSKTGDPDTQYF
NA,TRBV7-2,NA,13,TRBJ1-6,TGTGCCAGCAGCTTAGGGTTTACGGCACCCCTCCACTTT,CASSLGFTAPLHF
NA,TRBV19,NA,15,TRBJ1-2,TGTGCCAGTAGTGTCGGTGGGACAATTTACTATGGCTACACCTTC,CASSVGGTIYYGYTF
NA,TRBV6-5,NA,13,TRBJ2-3,TGTGCCAGCAGAAGTACGGGCACAGATACGCAGTATTTT,CASRSTGTDTQYF
NA,TRBV7-9,TRBD1,15,TRBJ1-5,TGTGCCAGCAGCTCAGGACAGGGACGAAACCAGCCCCAGCATTTT,CASSSGQGRNQPQHF
once,TRBV7-9,NA,13,TRBJ1-3,TGTGCCAGCGAGAACCAGGCCGGAAACACCATATATTTT,CASENQAGNTIYF
once,TRBV18,TRBD1,17,TRBJ2-7,TGTGCCAGCTCACCTGTTTCCGTGGGACAGGGACCCTACGAGCAGTACTTC,CASSPVSVGQGPYEQYF
few,TRBV7-2,TRBD1,16,TRBJ1-1,TGTGCCAGCAGCCGGGACCCACAGGGGGGTGGGACTGAAGCTTTCTTT,CASSRDPQGGGTEAFF
NA,TRBV9,TRBD2,17,TRBJ2-1,TGTGCCAGCAGCAAGACGGGACTAGCGGGAGGGCCCGATGAGCAGTTCTTC,CASSKTGLAGGPDEQFF
NA,TRBV29-1,TRBD2,14,TRBJ2-1,TGCAGCGCAGGAGCGGGACTCTCCTACAATGAGCAGTTCTTC,CSAGAGLSYNEQFF
NA,TRBV7-7,TRBD1,15,TRBJ2-3,TGTGCCAGCAGCCTCGACAGGGCCAGCACAGATACGCAGTATTTT,CASSLDRASTDTQYF
NA,TRBV24-1,NA,15,TRBJ1-1,TGTGCCACCAGTGATTTTAAGTCGGGGAGCTCTGAAGCTTTCTTT,CATSDFKSGSSEAFF
NA,TRBV7-9,NA,12,TRBJ1-2,TGTGCCAGCAGCCTAGTGGAGGGGGGCTACACCTTC,CASSLVEGGYTF
NA,TRBV27,NA,13,TRBJ2-7,TGTGCCAGCAGTTTAGTCCAGGGTTACGAGCAGTACTTC,CASSLVQGYEQYF
NA,TRBV5-1,TRBD1,14,TRBJ1-2,TGCGCCAGCAGCTTAGACAGGGGGGTATATGGCTACACCTTC,CASSLDRGVYGYTF
NA,TRBV2,NA,11,TRBJ2-7,TGTGCCAGCAGTGCTGTCCTCGAGCAGTACTTC,CASSAVLEQYF
NA,TRBV10-3,TRBD1,15,TRBJ1-5,TGTGCCATCAGTGAAAGGGACAGCGTGAATCAGCCCCAGCATTTT,CAISERDSVNQPQHF
NA,TRBV5-1,TRBD1,15,TRBJ1-1,TGCGCCAGCAGCGCGGAGGGACAGCTGAACACTGAAGCTTTCTTT,CASSAEGQLNTEAFF
NA,TRBV28,NA,12,TRBJ1-1,TGTGCCAGCAGCCCGGGGAACACTGAAGCTTTCTTT,CASSPGNTEAFF
NA,TRBV7-2,NA,15,TRBJ1-5,TGTGCCAGCAGCTTAGTTGGGGCCGGCAATCAGCCCCAGCATTTT,CASSLVGAGNQPQHF
NA,TRBV28,NA,15,TRBJ2-7,TGTGCCAGCAGTTTTTATTCGGGAACGGTGTACGAGCAGTACTTC,CASSFYSGTVYEQYF
NA,TRBV5-1,NA,13,TRBJ2-1,TGCGCCAGCAGCATACAGGTCCACAATGAGCAGTTCTTC,CASSIQVHNEQFF
NA,TRBV9,NA,14,TRBJ2-7,TGTGCCAGCAGTCTACAGGGAAACCCCTACGAGCAGTACTTC,CASSLQGNPYEQYF
NA,TRBV20-1,NA,10,TRBJ1-2,TGCAGTGCTCGGGTGGATGGCTACACCTTC,CSARVDGYTF
NA,TRBV28,NA,14,TRBJ1-1,TGTGCCAGCAGTTTACCCCAGGGGAACACTGAAGCTTTCTTT,CASSLPQGNTEAFF
NA,TRBV11-2,NA,12,TRBJ2-7,TGTGCCAGCAGCTTGGCTAGCACTGAGCAGTACTTC,CASSLASTEQYF
once,TRBV28,TRBD1,16,TRBJ1-2,TGTGCCAGCAGTTGGGGGGACAGGGAACTTGGTAATGGCTACACCTTC,CASSWGDRELGNGYTF
NA,TRBV2,TRBD1,14,TRBJ1-2,TGTGCCAGCAGTTCCGGGACAGGCGGTTGGGGCTACACCTTC,CASSSGTGGWGYTF
NA,TRBV3-1/TRBV3-2,TRBD1,15,TRBJ1-1,TGTGCCAGCAGCCTTGGGACAGGGGTTTACACTGAAGCTTTCTTT,CASSLGTGVYTEAFF
few,TRBV3-1/TRBV3-2,NA,15,TRBJ1-4,TGTGCCAGCAGCCAAGATATGGGGGGAAATGAAAAACTGTTTTTT,CASSQDMGGNEKLFF
NA,TRBV19,NA,14,TRBJ1-1,TGTGCCAGTAGTATTTCCCCTATAAACACTGAAGCTTTCTTT,CASSISPINTEAFF
NA,TRBV9,TRBD1,15,TRBJ2-2,TGTGCCAGCAGCTCCCAGGGACAGTCCACCGGGGAGCTGTTTTTT,CASSSQGQSTGELFF
NA,TRBV24-1,TRBD2,14,TRBJ2-1,TGTGCCACCAGTTTAGCGGGAGGACTAAATGAGCAGTTCTTC,CATSLAGGLNEQFF
NA,TRBV6-5,TRBD1,13,TRBJ2-7,TGTGCCAGCGGCGGACAGGGTCTCGACGAGCAGTACTTC,CASGGQGLDEQYF
NA,TRBV7-3,TRBD2,17,TRBJ2-2,TGTGCCAGCAGCTTAGTTCCTAGCGGGAGAAGTCCCGGGGAGCTGTTTTTT,CASSLVPSGRSPGELFF
NA,TRBV2,NA,17,TRBJ2-1,TGTGCCAGCAGCCCCTGGAGGGGTACCCTCTCCTACAATGAGCAGTTCTTC,CASSPWRGTLSYNEQFF
NA,TRBV3-1/TRBV3-2,TRBD2,15,TRBJ2-7,TGTGCCAGCAGCTCGGGACTAGCGGGAGGCGACGAGCAGTACTTC,CASSSGLAGGDEQYF